This T cell receptor (beta chain) was sequenced in a study of shared clonotypes between healthy human individuals. Findings of the study overall: Sharing across a handful of donors was seen in roughly 5% of naive CD4 clonotypes.

To note about this clone: The antigen is unknown. This specimen includes other DNA sequences encoding the same CDR3.

Original data processing: Filtering differed, since immunoSEQ gave only junction sequences and no quality scores. Assay used: immunoSEQ multiplex PCR; TCRdb lists only in-frame clones, some missing. The D gene and trimming were derived from the DNA, and the V and J assignments and clone size from that table. Of 1,400,000 or so clones listed, about 98.5% are singletons. Trimming left V 5 bases short and J 5 bases short, with 7 bases between. Germline V gives CDR1 LNHNV, CDR2 YYDKDF (reference sequence). The CDR3 runs 12 residues. Sequenced: naive CD4+ T cells sorted from blood. As for subset: CD45RA+ positively selected. The V call is TRBV15, the J call TRBJ1-5; no clear D. The TCR sequence derives from a man aged 25 to 45 in good health. Written as DNA, the CDR3 is TGTGCCACCAGCTCTTCAGATCAGCCCCAGCATTTT. As protein: CATSSSDQPQHF.